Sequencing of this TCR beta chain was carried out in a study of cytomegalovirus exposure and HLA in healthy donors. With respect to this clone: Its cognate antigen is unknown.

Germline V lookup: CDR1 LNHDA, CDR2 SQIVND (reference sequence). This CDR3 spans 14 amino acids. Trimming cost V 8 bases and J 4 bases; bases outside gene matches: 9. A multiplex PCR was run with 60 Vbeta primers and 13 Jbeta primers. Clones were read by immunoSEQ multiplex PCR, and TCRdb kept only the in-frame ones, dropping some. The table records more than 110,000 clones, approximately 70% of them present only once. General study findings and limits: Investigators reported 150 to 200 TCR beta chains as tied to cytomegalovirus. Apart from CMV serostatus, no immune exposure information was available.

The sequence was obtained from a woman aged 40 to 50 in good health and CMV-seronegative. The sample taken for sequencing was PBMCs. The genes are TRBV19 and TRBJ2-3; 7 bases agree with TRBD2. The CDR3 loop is CASGRDSGSDTQYF. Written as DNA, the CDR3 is TGTGCCAGTGGGAGGGACTCAGGGTCAGATACGCAGTATTTT. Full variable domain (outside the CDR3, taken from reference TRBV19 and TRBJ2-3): DGGITQSPKYLFRKEGQNVTLSCEQNLNHDAMYWYRQDPGQGLRLIYYSQIVNDFQKGDIAEGYSVSREKKESFPLTVTSAQKNPTAFYLCASGRDSGSDTQYFGPGTRLTVL.